This TCR beta chain was retrieved from a study of blood T cell repertoires in COVID-19. The germline gives CDR1 SQVTM, CDR2 ANQGSEA. V shed 6 bases and J shed 5 bases, with 11 bases lying between them. This CDR3 is 13 amino acids long. In the source study's methods: Amplification of reference gene primers was used by the study to estimate nucleated cell counts. The table came from immunoSEQ multiplex PCR; TCRdb's copy has only in-frame clones and leaves some out. V, J and clone size are taken as reported in that table, and D and trimming were inferred from the DNA itself. The sample records around 45,000 clones, 86% being singletons.

The chain is built from TRBV29-1 and TRBJ2-6; a possible D gene is TRBD2 (5 bases). Sequencing was carried out using peripheral blood. The receptor was isolated from a man in his 60s with active or convalescent COVID-19. The CDR3 DNA follows: TGCAGCGTGGAGGTAGGCAGGGCCAACGTCCTGACTTTC. The encoded protein is CSVEVGRANVLTF.